These 9 T cell receptor beta chains were sequenced from one sample in a study of tumor and adjacent non-tumor tissue in lung cancer. Three rounds of nested PCR, following a modified ARM-PCR protocol, produced the TCRbeta library. MiXCR, applied by TCRdb to the multiplex PCR reads, yields one record per CDR3 protein. The data contain approximately 53,000 distinct CDR3 sequences, just under 75% of them singletons. RNA was extracted from bulk tissue without any cell sorting. More than 3 cm separated this lung sample from the edge of the tumor. The specimen sequenced was distant non-tumor lung tissue. These TCRs come from a woman between 55 and 75 years old with non-small cell lung cancer.

The genes are TRBV20-1 and TRBJ2-5; D is ambiguous. V gave up 3 bases and J gave up 12 bases, with 17 bases separating them. From germline, CDR1 is DFQATT and CDR2 SNEGSKA (reference sequence). This CDR3 is built from 12 residues. The CDR3 DNA sequence: TGCAGTGCTAGGGTCTCCTCCCAGGCCAAGTACTTC. Translating it yields CSARVSSQAKYF.

A word on this clonotype: The junction and the germline gene differ at one end; a read error may be behind it. CDR3 protein: CSSSLPSRYNEQFF. Written as DNA, the CDR3 is TGTTCCAGCAGCTTGCCTAGCAGGTACAATGAGCAGTTCTTC. The chain joins TRBV5-4 to TRBJ2-1; D is perhaps TRBD2 (5 bases). Germline V gene sequence: CDR1 SGHNT, CDR2 YYREEE (reference sequence). This CDR3 spans 14 amino acids.

In this sample, this clonotype turned up a few times. V gene TRBV20-1 combines with J gene TRBJ2-1, with D uncertain. Trimming removed 0 bases from V and 8 bases from J, with 11 bases in between. CDR1 is DFQATT, CDR2 SNEGSKA, per germline (reference sequence). The CDR3 consists of 13 residues. The DNA for the CDR3 is TGCAGTGCTAGAGATCGTGGCATCGATGAGCAGTTCTTC. Translating it yields CSARDRGIDEQFF.

This clonotype was counted only a few times. Germline is not matched at one junction end, which may reflect a read error. This chain uses TRBV29-1 with TRBJ2-5; possible D gene TRBD2, 6 bases. Germline CDR1 reads SQVTM; CDR2 reads ANQGSEA. This CDR3 is 15 amino acids long. CDR3 nucleotide sequence: TGTAGAGTTGAAGGGCCCACGGGAGAAGTAGAGACCCAGTACTTC. Amino acids: CRVEGPTGEVETQYF. The full variable domain, completed using reference TRBV29-1 and TRBJ2-5, is SAVISQKPSRDICQRGTSLTIQCQVDSQVTMMFWYRQQPGQSLTLIATANQGSEATYESGFVIDKFPISRPNLTFSTLTVSNMSPEDSSIYLCRVEGPTGEVETQYFGPGTRLLVL.

This clonotype has a single count. A clone one base away is much larger, so this may be a read error. The chain has TRBV28 and TRBJ2-3, with 8 bases fitting TRBD1. Germline CDR1 reads MDHEN; CDR2 reads SYDVKM. The CDR3 runs to 17 residues. The CDR3 is CASSSPLPQGAPDMQYF. DNA for the CDR3: TGTGCCAGCAGTTCTCCGTTACCCCAGGGGGCCCCAGATATGCAGTATTTT.

This clonotype was seen many times. The chain recombines TRBV7-9 with TRBJ2-4; 9 nucleotides agree with TRBD1. Germline CDR1 reads SEHNR; CDR2 reads FQNEAQ (reference sequence). Trimming at V came to 5 bases and at J to 2 bases, leaving 4 bases not matched to a gene. This CDR3 is built from 15 residues. Written as DNA, the CDR3 is TGTGCCAGCAGCCCGACAGGGGGAACCAAAAACATTCAGTACTTC. Encoded protein: CASSPTGGTKNIQYF.

The chain combines TRBV11-2 with TRBJ2-1; TRBD2 matches 9 bases. The CDR3 is 16 residues long. Germline lookup yields CDR1 SGHAT and CDR2 FQNNGV. With 7 bases clipped from V and 7 bases from J, the junction kept 14 bases outside the gene matches. CDR3 in amino acids: CASNSISGRISNEQFF. The CDR3 DNA is TGTGCCAGCAACTCTATTAGCGGGAGAATCTCGAATGAGCAGTTCTTC.

As concerns this clonotype: The germline gene is not matched at one end of the junction; a read error may be the cause. The CDR3: CASSKDWERSSTDTQYF. CDR3 DNA sequence: TGTGCCAGCAGCAAAGATTGGGAGCGGTCCAGCACAGATACACAGTATTTT. The J gene is TRBJ2-3, the V gene TRBV4-2, with a weak D call TRBD2 (5 bases). CDR3 length equals 17 residues. Germline V CDR1 and CDR2: LGHNA, YNFKEQ.

Points on this clonotype: The germline gene is not matched at one end of the junction; a read error may be the cause. The genes are TRBV6-5 and TRBJ2-1, with a weak D call TRBD2 (6 bases). This CDR3 spans 15 amino acids. CDR1 is MNHEY, CDR2 SVGAGI, per germline. CDR3: CANSYGGAPYNEQFF. CDR3 in DNA: TGTGCCAACAGTTACGGGGGAGCGCCCTACAATGAGCAGTTCTTC.